This T cell receptor beta chain was obtained from a study of OX40 agonist ivuxolimab in advanced cancers. Looking at the study overall: Treatment received earlier with anti-PD-1, anti-PD-L1 or anti-CTLA-4 agents was allowed, and more than 35% had some. Three dose-escalation patients had partial responses: one with hepatocellular carcinoma and two with cutaneous melanoma.

Overall study findings and caveats: CD4+ and CD8+ blood T cells expanded clonally by week 6 at 0.1 to 3.0 mg/kg.

Sequencing was performed with immunoSEQ multiplex PCR; in TCRdb, only in-frame clones are kept and a portion is missing. The sample holds around 50,000 clones, 85% to 90% seen once. Germline V lookup: CDR1 MGHDK, CDR2 SYGVNS. The CDR3 covers 15 residues. V shed 2 bases and J 8 bases; nucleotides not matched to a gene: 9. Concerning this clone: Antigen specificity is unknown.

V and J are TRBV25-1 and TRBJ2-1, with 7 bases aligning to TRBD2. The receptor was derived from an adult with an advanced solid tumor such as melanoma, head and neck, liver or kidney cancer. Sequencing used CD4+ or CD8+ T cells sorted from blood, obtained in a trial of the OX40 agonist ivuxolimab. This CDR3 is CASSEPYGGSYEQFF. The DNA for the CDR3 is TGTGCCAGCAGTGAACCCTACGGCGGGAGCTATGAGCAGTTCTTC.